This T cell receptor (beta chain) was obtained from a study of control samples from healthy donors and cancer patients (dated by TCRdb to between 2020 and 2021). A remark on this clone: Its antigen remains undetermined. Base qualities are not recorded, but no much larger clone differs from it by a single base.

Via the germline V gene, CDR1 is SGDLS and CDR2 YYNGEE. The V end gives up 0 bases and the J end 3 bases, leaving 5 bases in the junction not matched to a gene. The CDR3 holds 16 amino acids from the cysteine to the phenylalanine. Left in the record is the CDR3 DNA by itself, 48 bases read in frame from the first base. Libraries were built with the immunoSEQ multiplex PCR assay. The clones in this table, taken by TCRdb from immuneACCESS, are in-frame only. Not every clone is retained; where verified, under half of the shortfall comes from an unresolved V gene, and the cause of the rest is unknown. This sample gives 100,000 to 150,000 clones in total; roughly 90% of them show up just once. Of the sample, roughly 7.8% falls within the top ten clones.

The sequenced sample consisted of PBMCs. The sequence joins TRBV9 to TRBJ2-1, with 8 bases in between that match TRBD2. The receptor's source is a man aged 45-65 years with head and neck cancer. The DNA reads as follows: TGTGCCAGCAGCGTAGCGGTAGCGGGGCTCTACAATGAGCAGTTCTTC. Its protein reads: CASSVAVAGLYNEQFF.